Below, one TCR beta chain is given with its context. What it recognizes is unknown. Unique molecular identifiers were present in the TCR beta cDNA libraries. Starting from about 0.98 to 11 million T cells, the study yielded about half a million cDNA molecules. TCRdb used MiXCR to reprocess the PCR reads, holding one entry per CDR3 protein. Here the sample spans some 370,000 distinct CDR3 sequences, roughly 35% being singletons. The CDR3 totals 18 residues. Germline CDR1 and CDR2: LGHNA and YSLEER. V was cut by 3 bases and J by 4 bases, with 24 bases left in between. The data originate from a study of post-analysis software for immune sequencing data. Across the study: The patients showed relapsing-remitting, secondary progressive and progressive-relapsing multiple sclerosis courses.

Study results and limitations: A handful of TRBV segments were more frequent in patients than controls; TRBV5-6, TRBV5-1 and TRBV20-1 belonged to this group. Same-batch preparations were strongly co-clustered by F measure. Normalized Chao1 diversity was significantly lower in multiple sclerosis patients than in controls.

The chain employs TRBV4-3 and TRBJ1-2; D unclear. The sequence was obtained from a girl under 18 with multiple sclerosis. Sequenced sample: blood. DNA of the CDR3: TGCGCCAGCAGCCACCTCATAACGGGAGCAACAATGTCCTATGGCTACACCTTC. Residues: CASSHLITGATMSYGYTF.